What follows are 8 T cell receptor beta chains derived from one specimen sequenced in a study of T cells in Graves' hyperthyroidism and ophthalmopathy (dated 2019 in TCRdb). Libraries were constructed by multiplex PCR. TCRdb names Illumina HiSeq 2000 as the instrument used. The TCR beta CDR3 regions were amplified from the RNA transcripts. The TCR CDR3 was subjected to a first round of RT-PCR using the HTBI primer set and the Qiagen OneStep RT-PCR kit. TCRdb reworked the public reads: Q25 trimming with fastp, MiXCR clone assembly, productive beta chains retained. Rows with a matching CDR3 protein are joined into one entry that keeps the most common DNA and genes. In this sample the table shows nearly 600,000 distinct CDR3 sequences, around 14% of which occur a single time. The ten largest clones capture about 7% of the sample. Sequencing used blood. These receptors all come from a woman under 30 with Graves' ophthalmopathy.

The table lists this clonotype with many counts. The rearrangement links TRBV12-3 or TRBV12-4 to TRBJ2-3; TRBD1 agrees at 8 bases. Trimming cost V 7 bases and J 8 bases; bases outside gene matches: 14. The CDR3 is 15 residues long. The CDR3 coding sequence is TGTGCCAGCACCCCGGACAGGGAGCTGGGTGTTACGCAGTATTTT. It yields the protein CASTPDRELGVTQYF.

This clonotype showed up many times. J is TRBJ2-3 and V is TRBV20-1; the D is unclear. From germline, CDR1 is DFQATT and CDR2 SNEGSKA (reference sequence). V shed 2 bases and J shed 0 bases, with 6 bases lying between them. This CDR3 spans 13 amino acids. The CDR3 sequence: CSARLDSTDTQYF. As DNA, the CDR3 is TGCAGTGCTAGACTGGATAGCACAGATACGCAGTATTTT.

This clonotype has a single count. In DNA form, the CDR3 reads TGTGCCAGCAGTTCCAGTGTGGGGAGGGCACATACGCAGTATTTT. Its protein product is CASSSSVGRAHTQYF. The gene calls are TRBV28 and TRBJ2-3, with 7 bases aligning to TRBD2. The CDR3 has 15 residues. Germline V gene lookup returns CDR1 MDHEN and CDR2 SYDVKM. V trimming: 4 bases; J trimming: 7 bases; junction bases outside the gene matches: 11.

This clonotype was seen more than once but under ten times. This sequence may be a read error, since a much larger clone differs from it by one base. This sequence joins TRBV13 and TRBJ2-3; 7 nucleotides match TRBD2. Germline V lookup: CDR1 PRHDT, CDR2 FYEKMQ (reference sequence). J was trimmed by 6 bases and V by 5 bases; bases with no gene match: 5. CDR3 length: 13 residues. CDR3 protein: CASSPGRSDTQYF. In DNA form, the CDR3 reads TGTGCCAGCAGCCCCGGGAGGTCGGATACGCAGTATTTT.

The chain combines TRBV6-1 with TRBJ2-1; D is uncertain. This CDR3 spans 15 amino acids. V gave up 1 base and J gave up 0 bases, with 7 bases separating them. CDR1 and CDR2 (germline): MNHNS, SASEGT. The CDR3 nucleotides are TGTGCCAGCAGTGAAGTGACGAGCTCCTACAATGAGCAGTTCTTC. This codes for CASSEVTSSYNEQFF.

This clonotype was counted ten times or more. The chain uses TRBV11-2 and TRBJ2-5; D might be TRBD2 (6 bases). The CDR3 is 17 amino acids. V was clipped by 5 bases and J by 1 base, with 20 bases between them. CDR1 and CDR2 from the germline V gene are SGHAT and FQNNGV. In nucleotides, the CDR3 is TGTGCCAGCAGCACACGGGAATGGGGGGTGCTCCAAGAGACCCAGTACTTC. Translating it yields CASSTREWGVLQETQYF.

This clonotype was detected many times. The rearrangement joins TRBV5-7 to TRBJ2-1; 12 nucleotides match TRBD1. TRBV5-7 is an ORF, with its function uncertain. The CDR3 runs to 18 residues. Losses at the gene ends were 0 bases for V and 4 bases for J; bases not matched to a gene: 8. As DNA, the CDR3 is TGTGCCAGCAGCTTGGGTGTGGGACAGGGGGCGGCTTACAATGAGCAGTTCTTC. Translated, it gives CASSLGVGQGAAYNEQFF.

The sample holds many counts of this clonotype. This CDR3 reads CASSESPGLAGDGVELFF. CDR3 nucleotide sequence: TGTGCCAGCAGTGAATCCCCTGGACTAGCGGGAGATGGAGTGGAGCTGTTTTTT. The chain couples TRBV25-1 to TRBJ2-2; 13 bases agree with TRBD2. The CDR3 is 18 residues long. The germline CDR1 and CDR2 sequences are MGHDK and SYGVNS. V lost 1 base, J lost 10 bases, and 12 bases stayed unmatched. Combining the CDR3 with reference TRBV25-1 and TRBJ2-2 gives the whole variable domain EADIYQTPRYLVIGTGKKITLECSQTMGHDKMYWYQQDPGMELHLIHYSYGVNSTEKGDLSSESTVSRIRTEHFPLTLESARPSHTSQYLCASSESPGLAGDGVELFFGEGSRLTVL.